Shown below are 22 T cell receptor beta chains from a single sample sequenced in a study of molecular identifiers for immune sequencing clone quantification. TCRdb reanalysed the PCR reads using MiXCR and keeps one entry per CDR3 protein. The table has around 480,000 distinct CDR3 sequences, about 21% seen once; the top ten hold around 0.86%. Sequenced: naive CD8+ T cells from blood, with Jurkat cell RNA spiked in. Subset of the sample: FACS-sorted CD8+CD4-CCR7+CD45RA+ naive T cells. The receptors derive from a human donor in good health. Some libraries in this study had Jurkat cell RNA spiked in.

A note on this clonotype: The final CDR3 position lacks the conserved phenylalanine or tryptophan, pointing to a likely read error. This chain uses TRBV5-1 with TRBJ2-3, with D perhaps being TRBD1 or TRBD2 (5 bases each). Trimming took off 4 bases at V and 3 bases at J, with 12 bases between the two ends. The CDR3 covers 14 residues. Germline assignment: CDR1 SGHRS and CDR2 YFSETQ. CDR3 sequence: CASSPGRWTDTQYS. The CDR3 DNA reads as TGCGCCAGCAGCCCGGGACGTTGGACAGATACGCAGTATTCT.

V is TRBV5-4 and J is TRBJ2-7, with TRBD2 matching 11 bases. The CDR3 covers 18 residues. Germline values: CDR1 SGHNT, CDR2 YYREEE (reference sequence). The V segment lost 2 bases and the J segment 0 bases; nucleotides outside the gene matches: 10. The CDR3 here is CASSFRLAGGHYSYEQYF. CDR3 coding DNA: TGTGCCAGCAGCTTTCGGCTAGCGGGGGGCCATTACTCCTACGAGCAGTACTTC.

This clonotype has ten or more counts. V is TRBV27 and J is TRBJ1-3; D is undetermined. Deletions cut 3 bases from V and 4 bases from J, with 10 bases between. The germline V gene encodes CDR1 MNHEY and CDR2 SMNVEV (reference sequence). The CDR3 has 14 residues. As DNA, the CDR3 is TGTGCCAGCAGTTTGCAGGCAGGCGGAAACACCATATATTTT. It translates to CASSLQAGGNTIYF.

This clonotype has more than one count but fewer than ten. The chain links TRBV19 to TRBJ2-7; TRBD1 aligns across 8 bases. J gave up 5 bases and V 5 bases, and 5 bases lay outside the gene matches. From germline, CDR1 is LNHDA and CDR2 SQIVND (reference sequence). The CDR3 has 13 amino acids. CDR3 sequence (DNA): TGTGCCAGTAGTGACAGGGGAAAGGACGAGCAGTACTTC. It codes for CASSDRGKDEQYF.

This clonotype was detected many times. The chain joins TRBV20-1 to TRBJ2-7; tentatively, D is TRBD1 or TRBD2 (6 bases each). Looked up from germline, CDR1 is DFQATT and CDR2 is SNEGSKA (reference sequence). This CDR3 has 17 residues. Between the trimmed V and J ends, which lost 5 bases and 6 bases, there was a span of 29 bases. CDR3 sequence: CSAFQQRRVQGKSEQYF. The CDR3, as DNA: TGCAGTGCTTTCCAACAGAGGAGGGTACAGGGAAAGAGCGAGCAGTACTTC.

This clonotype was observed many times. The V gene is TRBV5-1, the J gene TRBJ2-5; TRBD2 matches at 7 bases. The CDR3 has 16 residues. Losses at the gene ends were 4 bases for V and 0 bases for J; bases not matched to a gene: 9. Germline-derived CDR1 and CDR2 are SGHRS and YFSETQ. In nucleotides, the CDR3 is TGCGCCAGCAGCCCCGTAGCGGGCGAGTACCAAGAGACCCAGTACTTC. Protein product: CASSPVAGEYQETQYF. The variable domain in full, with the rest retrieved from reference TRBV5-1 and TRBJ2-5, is KAGVTQTPRYLIKTRGQQVTLSCSPISGHRSVSWYQQTPGQGLQFLFEYFSETQRNKGNFPGRFSGRQFSNSRSEMNVSTLELGDSALYLCASSPVAGEYQETQYFGPGTRLLVL.

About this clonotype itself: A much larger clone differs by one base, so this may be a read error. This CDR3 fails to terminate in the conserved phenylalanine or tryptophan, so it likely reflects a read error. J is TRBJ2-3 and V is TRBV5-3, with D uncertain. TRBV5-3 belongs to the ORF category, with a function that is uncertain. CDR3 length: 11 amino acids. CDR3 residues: CASSSAYTQYL. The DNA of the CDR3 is TGTGCCAGCAGCTCCGCTTATACGCAGTATCTT.

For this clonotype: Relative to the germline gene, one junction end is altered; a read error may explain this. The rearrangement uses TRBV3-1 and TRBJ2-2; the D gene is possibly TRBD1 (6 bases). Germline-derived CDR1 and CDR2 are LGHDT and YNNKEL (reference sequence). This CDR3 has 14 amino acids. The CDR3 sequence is CASSPGQTTEELFF. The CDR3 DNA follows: TGTGCCAGCAGCCCGGGACAAACCACCGAGGAGCTGTTTTTT.

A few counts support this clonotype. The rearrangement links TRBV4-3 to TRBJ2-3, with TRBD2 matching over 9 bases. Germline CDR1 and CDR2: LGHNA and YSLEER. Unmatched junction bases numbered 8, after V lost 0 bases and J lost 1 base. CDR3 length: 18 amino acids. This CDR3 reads CASSQERGAGGRTDTQYF. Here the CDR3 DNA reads TGCGCCAGCAGCCAAGAAAGGGGAGCGGGGGGACGCACAGATACGCAGTATTTT.

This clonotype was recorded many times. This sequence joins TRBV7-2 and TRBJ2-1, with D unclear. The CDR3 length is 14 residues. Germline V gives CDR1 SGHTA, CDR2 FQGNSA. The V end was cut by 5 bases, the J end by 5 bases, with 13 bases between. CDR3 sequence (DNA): TGTGCCAGCAGCGCTCATATCCGGAACAATGAGCAGTTCTTC. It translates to CASSAHIRNNEQFF.

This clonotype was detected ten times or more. In nucleotides, the CDR3 is TGTGCCAGCAGTGAAATACAGACCCGGGGGACTGAAGCTTTCTTT. Encoded protein: CASSEIQTRGTEAFF. The chain couples TRBV2 to TRBJ1-1; D might be TRBD1 (5 bases). V was trimmed by 2 bases and J by 5 bases, leaving 15 bases between them. This CDR3 comprises 15 residues. CDR1 is SNHLY, CDR2 FYNNEI, per germline.

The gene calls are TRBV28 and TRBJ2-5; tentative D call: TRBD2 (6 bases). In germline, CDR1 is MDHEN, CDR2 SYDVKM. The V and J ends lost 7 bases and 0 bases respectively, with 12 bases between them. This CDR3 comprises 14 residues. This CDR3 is CASTPLANQETQYF. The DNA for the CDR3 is TGTGCCAGCACCCCCCTAGCGAACCAAGAGACCCAGTACTTC.

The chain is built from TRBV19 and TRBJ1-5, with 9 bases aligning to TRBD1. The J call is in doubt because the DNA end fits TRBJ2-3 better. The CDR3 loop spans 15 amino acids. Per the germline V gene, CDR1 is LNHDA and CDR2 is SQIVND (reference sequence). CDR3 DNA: TGTGCCACCCGGGACAGGGAGGGGGAAAACCAGCCCCAGTATTTT. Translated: CATRDREGENQPQYF.

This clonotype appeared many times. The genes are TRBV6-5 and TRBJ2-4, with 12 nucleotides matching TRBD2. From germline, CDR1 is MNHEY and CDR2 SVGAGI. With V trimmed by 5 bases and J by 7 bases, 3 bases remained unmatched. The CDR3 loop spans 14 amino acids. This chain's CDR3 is CASSPGTSGNIQYF. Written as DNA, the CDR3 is TGTGCCAGCAGTCCAGGGACTAGCGGGAACATTCAGTACTTC.

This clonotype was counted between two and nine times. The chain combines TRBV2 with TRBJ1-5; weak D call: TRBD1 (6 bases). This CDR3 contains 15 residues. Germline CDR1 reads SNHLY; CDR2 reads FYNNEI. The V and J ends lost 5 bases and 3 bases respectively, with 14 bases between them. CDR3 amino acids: CASSPLYRDNQPQHF. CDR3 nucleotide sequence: TGTGCCAGCAGTCCCCTCTACAGGGACAATCAGCCCCAGCATTTT.

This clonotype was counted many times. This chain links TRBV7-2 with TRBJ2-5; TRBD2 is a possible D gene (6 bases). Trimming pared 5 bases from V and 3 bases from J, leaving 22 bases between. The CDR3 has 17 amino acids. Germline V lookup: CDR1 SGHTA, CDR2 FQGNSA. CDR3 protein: CASSPGPAGNFEETQYF. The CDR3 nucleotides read TGTGCCAGCAGCCCGGGGCCCGCGGGGAATTTTGAAGAGACCCAGTACTTC. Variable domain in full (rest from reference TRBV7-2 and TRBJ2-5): GAGVSQSPSNKVTEKGKDVELRCDPISGHTALYWYRQSLGQGLEFLIYFQGNSAPDKSGLPSDRFSAERTGGSVSTLTIQRTQQEDSAVYLCASSPGPAGNFEETQYFGPGTRLLVL.

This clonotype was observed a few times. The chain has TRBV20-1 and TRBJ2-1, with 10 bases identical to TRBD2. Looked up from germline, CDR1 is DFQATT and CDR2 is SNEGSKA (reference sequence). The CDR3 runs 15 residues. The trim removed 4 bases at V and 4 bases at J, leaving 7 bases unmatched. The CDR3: CSATKLAGNYNEQFF. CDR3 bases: TGCAGTGCTACTAAACTAGCGGGAAATTACAATGAGCAGTTCTTC.

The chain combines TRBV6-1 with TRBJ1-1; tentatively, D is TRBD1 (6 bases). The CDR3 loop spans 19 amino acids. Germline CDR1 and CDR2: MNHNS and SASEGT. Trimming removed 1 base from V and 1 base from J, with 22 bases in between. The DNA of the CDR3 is TGTGCCAGCAGTGAAGAAGGGCCCGTCTGGCAGGGGACGAACACTGAAGCTTTCTTT. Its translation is CASSEEGPVWQGTNTEAFF.

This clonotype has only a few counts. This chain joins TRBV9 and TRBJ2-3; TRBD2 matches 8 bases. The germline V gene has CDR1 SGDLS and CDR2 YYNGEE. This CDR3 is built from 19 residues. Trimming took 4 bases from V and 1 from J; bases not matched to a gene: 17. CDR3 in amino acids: CASSPLSGRGAPRTDTQYF. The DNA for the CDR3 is TGTGCCAGCAGCCCCCTTAGCGGGCGGGGGGCTCCTCGCACAGATACGCAGTATTTT.

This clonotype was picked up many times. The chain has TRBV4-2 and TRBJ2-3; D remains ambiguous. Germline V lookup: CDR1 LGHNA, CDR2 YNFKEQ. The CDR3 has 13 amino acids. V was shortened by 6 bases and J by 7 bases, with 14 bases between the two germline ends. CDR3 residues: CASRPSADHTQYF. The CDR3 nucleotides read TGTGCCAGCAGACCCTCGGCCGACCATACGCAGTATTTT.

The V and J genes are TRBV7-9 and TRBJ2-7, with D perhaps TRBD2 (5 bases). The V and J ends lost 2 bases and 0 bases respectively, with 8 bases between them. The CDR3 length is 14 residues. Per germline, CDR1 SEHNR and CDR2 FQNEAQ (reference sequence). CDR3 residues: CASSLIEGSYEQYF. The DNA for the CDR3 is TGTGCCAGCAGCTTAATCGAGGGCTCCTACGAGCAGTACTTC.

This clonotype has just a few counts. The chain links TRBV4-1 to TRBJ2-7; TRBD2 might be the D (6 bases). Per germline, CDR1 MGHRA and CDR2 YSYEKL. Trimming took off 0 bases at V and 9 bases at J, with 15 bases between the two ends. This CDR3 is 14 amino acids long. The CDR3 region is CASSQDYPGVGQYF. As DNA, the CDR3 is TGCGCCAGCAGCCAAGATTACCCGGGGGTCGGGCAGTACTTC.